This T cell receptor beta chain was identified in a study of blood T cell repertoires in COVID-19. Clones were sequenced by immunoSEQ multiplex PCR, and TCRdb holds only the in-frame ones, with some missing. The sample shows around 70,000 clones, approximately 79% of them seen only once. Germline V gene data show CDR1 as SGHTA and CDR2 as FQGNSA. This CDR3 contains 17 residues. V gave up 3 bases and J gave up 1 base, with 17 bases separating them. The clonotype was recovered from a man aged 60-69 years with acute or convalescent COVID-19. V usage is TRBV7-2 and J usage is TRBJ2-3; possible D gene TRBD1, 6 bases. The source material was peripheral blood. CDR3 sequence (DNA): TGTGCCAGCAGCTTTTTTTTGGGCAGGGGAGGCACAGATACGCAGTATTTT. This codes for CASSFFLGRGGTDTQYF.